This T cell receptor (beta chain) was captured by sequencing in a study of graft-versus-host responses after intestinal transplantation. As concerns this clone: Its antigen is unknown.

The CDR3 runs to 14 residues. CDR1 is SEHNR, CDR2 FQNEAQ, per germline (reference sequence). V dropped 4 bases and J dropped 8; count of bases not matched to a gene: 3. Using immunoSEQ multiplex PCR, the repertoire was profiled, and TCRdb retains in-frame clones only, with some absent. This sample has tens of thousands of clones, with around 92% found just once. The rearrangement joins TRBV7-9 to TRBJ1-6, with 9 nucleotides matching TRBD1. The receptor was isolated from a human donor who was the organ donor for an intestinal transplant. The source was unstimulated CD4+ T cells sorted from spleen or lymph node cells, collected before transplant. The CDR3 DNA reads as TGTGCCAGCAGCTACGGGACAGGGTATTCACCCCTCCACTTT. This gives the protein CASSYGTGYSPLHF.